These T cell receptor beta chains were read from a single sample in a study of identical twins. TCRdb processed the 5' RACE reads anew with MiXCR; each CDR3 protein has one entry. This repertoire shows some 300,000 distinct CDR3 sequences, approximately 13% found once; its top ten account for around 7.2%. Separately, the same data were catalogued under a study of yellow fever vaccine responses in identical twins.

Sequenced: CD8+ T cells sorted from blood. Source of these receptors: a woman aged 18-35 years in good health. CDR3s leave out the opening cysteine and the closing phenylalanine or tryptophan.

j_gene	v_gene	CDR3aa
TRBJ2-1	TRBV25-1	ASSEAASGRASYNEQF
TRBJ1-2	TRBV7-8	ASSLVPGQDYGYT
TRBJ1-1	TRBV7-6	ASSLERGAEAF
TRBJ2-1	TRBV4-1	ASSQLRDNEQF
TRBJ2-1	TRBV5-4	ANTDGYNEQF
TRBJ2-7	TRBV13	ASSSSTENYEQY
TRBJ1-2	TRBV20-1	SARPRGGAFYGYT
TRBJ2-2	TRBV28	ASRPPRTSGNTGELF
TRBJ2-3	TRBV11-2	ASSFIAGGYTNTDTQY
TRBJ2-7	TRBV2	ASTFPDRYEQY
TRBJ2-1	TRBV10-3	ASDLLLAGGPNEQF
TRBJ2-7	TRBV29-1	SVAPRDRGTYEQY
TRBJ2-3	TRBV20-1	SARRQGSGDTQY
TRBJ2-5	TRBV27	ASSLGGMRYQETQY
TRBJ1-5	TRBV6-1	ASRQGAGTYQPQH
TRBJ2-1	TRBV20-1	SARAPLAGDHNEQF
TRBJ2-5	TRBV20-1	SAQDREETQY
TRBJ2-1	TRBV2	ASMHDRYNEQF
TRBJ2-4	TRBV27	ASSTRTGNIQY
TRBJ2-4	TRBV19	ASRHGDSAKNIQY
TRBJ2-1	TRBV29-1	SVTFLRAELIYNEQF
TRBJ2-1	TRBV5-1	ASRGGTSSDEQF